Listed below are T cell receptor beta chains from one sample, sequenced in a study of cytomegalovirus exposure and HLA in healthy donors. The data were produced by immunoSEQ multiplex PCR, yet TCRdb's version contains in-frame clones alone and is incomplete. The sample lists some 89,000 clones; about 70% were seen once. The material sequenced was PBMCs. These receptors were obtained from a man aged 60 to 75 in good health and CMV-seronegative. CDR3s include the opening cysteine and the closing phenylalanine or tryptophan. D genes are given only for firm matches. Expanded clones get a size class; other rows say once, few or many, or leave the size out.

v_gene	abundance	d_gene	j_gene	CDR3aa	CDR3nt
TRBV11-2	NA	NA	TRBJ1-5	CASSLRPGGLQHF	TGTGCCAGCAGCCTACGCCCCGGGGGGCTCCAGCATTTT
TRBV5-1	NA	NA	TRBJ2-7	CASSLSPSSGGYEQYF	TGCGCCAGCAGCTTGAGCCCCTCGTCAGGGGGGTACGAGCAGTACTTC
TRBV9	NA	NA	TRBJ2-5	CASSAPSRETQYF	TGTGCCAGCAGCGCACCATCCCGGGAGACCCAGTACTTC
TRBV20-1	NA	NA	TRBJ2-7	CSARRAYEQYF	TGCAGTGCTAGACGGGCCTACGAGCAGTACTTC
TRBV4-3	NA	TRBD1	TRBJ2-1	CASSQDQGAAGGEQFF	TGCGCCAGCAGCCAAGATCAGGGGGCCGCCGGGGGTGAGCAGTTCTTC
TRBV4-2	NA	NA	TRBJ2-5	CASSQIIGETQYF	TGTGCCAGCAGCCAAATTATCGGAGAGACCCAGTACTTC
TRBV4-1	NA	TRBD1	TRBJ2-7	CASSQGAGYEQYF	TGCGCCAGTTCTCAGGGGGCAGGCTACGAGCAGTACTTC
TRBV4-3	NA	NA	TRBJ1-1	CASSQVQMNTEAFF	TGCGCCAGCAGCCAAGTCCAGATGAACACTGAAGCTTTCTTT
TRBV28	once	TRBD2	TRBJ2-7	CASSLGGGHPSYEQYF	TGTGCCAGCAGTTTGGGCGGGGGGCACCCGTCCTACGAGCAGTACTTC
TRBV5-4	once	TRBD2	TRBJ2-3	CASSFSAGGPADTQYF	TGTGCCAGCAGCTTTTCAGCGGGGGGGCCTGCAGATACGCAGTATTTT
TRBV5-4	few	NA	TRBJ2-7	CASSLDAREVEQYF	TGTGCCAGCAGCTTGGACGCCAGGGAGGTCGAGCAGTACTTC
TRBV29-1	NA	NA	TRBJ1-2	CSVGPGAANYGYTF	TGCAGCGTTGGCCCTGGGGCAGCTAACTATGGCTACACCTTC
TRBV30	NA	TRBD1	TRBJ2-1	CAWTGGQGYNEQFF	TGTGCCTGGACCGGGGGACAGGGGTACAATGAGCAGTTCTTC
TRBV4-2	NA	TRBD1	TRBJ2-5	CASSQTRGRETQYF	TGTGCCAGCAGCCAGACAAGGGGGCGAGAGACCCAGTACTTC
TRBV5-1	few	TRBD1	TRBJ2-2	CASSFSTGGWTGELFF	TGCGCCAGCAGCTTCTCGACAGGGGGTTGGACCGGGGAGCTGTTTTTT
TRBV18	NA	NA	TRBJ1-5	CASSAEEGQPQHF	TGTGCCAGCTCAGCGGAGGAGGGCCAGCCCCAGCATTTT
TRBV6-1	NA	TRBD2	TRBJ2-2	CASSGVAGGPSPTGELFF	TGTGCCAGCAGTGGAGTAGCGGGAGGGCCCTCCCCCACCGGGGAGCTGTTTTTT
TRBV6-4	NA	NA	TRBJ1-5	CAKGRWRNQPQHF	TGTGCCAAGGGGAGGTGGCGCAATCAGCCCCAGCATTTT
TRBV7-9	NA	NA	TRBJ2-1	CASSTYSANGEQFF	TGTGCCAGCAGTACCTATTCCGCGAACGGGGAGCAGTTCTTC
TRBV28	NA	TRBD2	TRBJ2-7	CASTPLLAGVHEQYF	TGTGCCAGCACCCCTCTCCTGGCGGGAGTGCACGAGCAGTACTTC
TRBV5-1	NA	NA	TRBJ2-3	CASSSDLGQYF	TGCGCCAGCAGCTCTGACTTGGGGCAGTACTTT
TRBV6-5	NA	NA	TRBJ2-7	CASSYDADITYEQYF	TGTGCCAGCAGTTACGATGCCGACATTACGTACGAGCAGTACTTC
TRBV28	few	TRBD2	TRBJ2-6	CASSPGLARGANVLTF	TGTGCCAGCAGTCCGGGACTAGCGAGGGGGGCCAACGTCCTGACTTTC
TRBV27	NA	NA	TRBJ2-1	CASSFGFQAYNEQFF	TGTGCCAGCAGTTTCGGCTTCCAGGCTTACAATGAGCAGTTCTTC
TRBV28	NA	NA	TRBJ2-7	CASRPGGLRGEQYF	TGTGCCAGCAGACCCGGAGGGCTCCGGGGTGAGCAGTACTTC
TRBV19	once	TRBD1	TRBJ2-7	CASSLDRDYEQYF	TGTGCCAGTAGCTTGGACAGGGACTACGAGCAGTACTTC
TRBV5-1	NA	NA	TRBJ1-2	CASSLAAAGNYGYTF	TGCGCCAGCAGCTTGGCCGCGGCTGGGAACTATGGCTACACCTTC
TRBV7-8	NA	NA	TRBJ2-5	CASSSLSGRQETQYF	TGTGCCAGCAGCTCCCTCTCCGGGAGACAAGAGACCCAGTACTTC
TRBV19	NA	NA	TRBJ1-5	CASRVGGSNQPQHF	TGTGCCAGTAGGGTGGGAGGTAGCAATCAGCCCCAGCATTTT
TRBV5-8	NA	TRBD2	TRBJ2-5	CASSLGGTIEETQYF	TGTGCCAGCAGCTTGGGCGGGACTATAGAAGAGACCCAGTACTTC
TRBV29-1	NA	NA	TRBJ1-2	CSVEDRGGRSGSYTF	TGCAGCGTTGAAGATCGGGGAGGCAGGTCGGGAAGCTACACCTTC
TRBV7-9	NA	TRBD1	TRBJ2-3	CASSANRDRGSDTQYF	TGTGCCAGCAGCGCGAACCGGGACAGGGGGTCAGATACGCAGTATTTT
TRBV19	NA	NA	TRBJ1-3	CASNLRGYGNTIYF	TGTGCCAGTAACTTACGGGGGTACGGAAACACCATATATTTT
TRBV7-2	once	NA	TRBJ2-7	CASSSPYAGQSLSSYEQYF	TGTGCCAGCAGCTCGCCTTATGCGGGACAGAGCCTAAGCTCCTACGAGCAGTACTTC
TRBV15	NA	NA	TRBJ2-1	CATSRASDPYNEQFF	TGTGCCACCAGCAGAGCTAGCGACCCCTACAATGAGCAGTTCTTC
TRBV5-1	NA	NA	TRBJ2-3	CASSLRGFTDTQYF	TGCGCCAGCAGCTTGCGGGGGTTCACAGATACGCAGTATTTT
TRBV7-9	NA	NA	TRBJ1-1	CASTEADYTEAFF	TGTGCCAGCACCGAGGCGGATTACACTGAAGCTTTCTTT
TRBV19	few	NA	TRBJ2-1	CASSKLAAPSYNEQFF	TGTGCCAGTAGTAAATTAGCGGCCCCCTCCTACAATGAGCAGTTCTTC
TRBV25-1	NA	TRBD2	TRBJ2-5	CASSDPPGGGSRQETQYF	TGTGCCAGCAGTGACCCACCTGGGGGGGGGTCGAGACAAGAGACCCAGTACTTC
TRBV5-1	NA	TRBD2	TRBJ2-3	CASSLAEAGGPSDTQYF	TGCGCCAGCAGCTTGGCCGAAGCGGGGGGGCCGTCAGATACGCAGTATTTT
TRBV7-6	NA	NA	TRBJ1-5	CASSLAGVGSNQPQHF	TGTGCCAGCAGCTTAGCAGGGGTTGGAAGCAATCAGCCCCAGCATTTT
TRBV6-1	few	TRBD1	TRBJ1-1	CASSIRDSTEAFF	TGTGCCAGCAGTATCCGGGACAGTACTGAAGCTTTCTTT
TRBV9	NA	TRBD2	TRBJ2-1	CASSKGTNTLSNEQFF	TGTGCCAGCAGCAAAGGGACTAACACCCTCTCGAATGAGCAGTTCTTC
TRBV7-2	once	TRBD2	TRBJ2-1	CASSPPLAGGDNEQFF	TGTGCCAGCAGCCCTCCACTAGCGGGGGGGGACAATGAGCAGTTCTTC
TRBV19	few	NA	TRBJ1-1	CASSAPPGGRDTEAFF	TGTGCCAGTAGTGCCCCTCCGGGGGGGAGAGACACTGAAGCTTTCTTT
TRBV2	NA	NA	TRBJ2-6	CASSPRFRFSGANVLTF	TGTGCCAGCAGTCCCCGGTTCCGGTTTTCCGGGGCCAACGTCCTGACTTTC
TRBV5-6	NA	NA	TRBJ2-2	CASSTVSSRYTGELFF	TGTGCCAGCAGTACAGTTTCCAGCCGGTACACCGGGGAGCTGTTTTTT
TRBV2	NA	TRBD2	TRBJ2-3	CASRWTSGGKDTQYF	TGTGCCAGCAGATGGACTAGCGGGGGGAAAGATACGCAGTATTTT
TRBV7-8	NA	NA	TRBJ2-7	CASSEIADASYEQYF	TGTGCCAGCAGCGAGATAGCGGACGCCTCCTACGAGCAGTACTTC
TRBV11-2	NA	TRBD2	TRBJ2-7	CASSLNPSGSREQYF	TGTGCCAGCAGCTTGAATCCTAGCGGGAGTAGAGAGCAGTACTTC
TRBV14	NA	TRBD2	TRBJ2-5	CASSLPGSSGVETQYF	TGTGCCAGCAGCTTACCCGGAAGTAGCGGGGTGGAGACCCAGTACTTC
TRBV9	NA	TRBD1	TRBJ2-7	CASSLRDRGSYEQYF	TGTGCCAGCAGCCTTAGGGACAGGGGCTCCTACGAGCAGTACTTC
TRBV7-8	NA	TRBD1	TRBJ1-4	CASSQTGTGGEKLFF	TGTGCCAGCAGCCAAACCGGGACAGGAGGTGAAAAACTGTTTTTT